This T cell receptor (beta chain) was captured in a study of blood T cell repertoires in COVID-19. Overall study: Nucleic acid was either cDNA or gDNA, and it came from T cells, B-cell-depleted T cells, or PBMCs.

Germline-derived CDR1 and CDR2 are SGHTA and FQGNSA. V shed 2 bases, J shed 1 base, and the junction held 4 bases outside the gene matches. The CDR3 contains 16 residues. This table comes from immunoSEQ multiplex PCR, and its TCRdb copy is limited to in-frame clones, with some not included. The table shows 280,000 or so clones, with about 85% occurring only once. The TCR sequence derives from a human donor in a cohort sampled during active COVID-19. The rearrangement uses TRBV7-2 and TRBJ2-7; 11 positions match TRBD2. The sample taken for sequencing was peripheral blood. This CDR3 is CASSLSRTSGSYEQYF. CDR3 in DNA: TGTGCCAGCAGCTTATCGAGGACTAGCGGGTCCTACGAGCAGTACTTC.